The rows below give T cell receptor beta chains drawn from one sample of a study of cytomegalovirus exposure and HLA in healthy donors. Only in-frame clones appear in the TCRdb table, and some are missing; sequencing was by immunoSEQ multiplex PCR. This sample has tens of thousands of clones, with roughly 75% found just once. Material: PBMCs. The receptor source for this set is a male donor in good health and CMV-seronegative. Each CDR3 is given with its conserved first and last residue. The D gene is left open where the match is weak. Expanded clones are given a class, and other clones once, few, many or no size at all.

TRBJ2-7 | TRBD1 | few | TRBV7-6 | TGTGCCAGCAGTAACGCTCCGGGACAGGGGGCGATATACGAGCAGTACTTC | CASSNAPGQGAIYEQYF
TRBJ1-5 | - | - | TRBV4-1 | TGCGCCAGCAGCCAAGATATGGTGGCGGACATCGAGCATTTT | CASSQDMVADIEHF
TRBJ2-3 | TRBD1 | few | TRBV5-1 | TGCGCCAGCAGCTTGCAGGGGGCCACAGATACGCAGTATTTT | CASSLQGATDTQYF
TRBJ2-5 | - | few | TRBV6-5 | TGTGCCAGCAGCGTGGGCCGAGAAGAGACCCAGTACTTC | CASSVGREETQYF
TRBJ1-2 | - | - | TRBV2 | TGTGCCAGCAGTGCCCCTTGGACATCCCCCGCCTATGGCTACACCTTC | CASSAPWTSPAYGYTF
TRBJ2-1 | TRBD2 | once | TRBV2 | TGTGCCAGCAGCGGGGGGGTGGCACAGCCCTACAATGAGCAGTTCTTC | CASSGGVAQPYNEQFF
TRBJ1-5 | - | - | TRBV2 | TGTGCCAGCAGGTCGATGGCAGGGGCTCAGCCCCAGCATTTT | CASRSMAGAQPQHF
TRBJ1-2 | - | - | TRBV9 | TGTGCCAGCAGCCAAGTGTCCGGGTATGGCTACACCTTC | CASSQVSGYGYTF
TRBJ1-2 | - | - | TRBV28 | TGTGCCAGCAGCGACTACGGTCCTCTATTGTCGGGCTACACCTTC | CASSDYGPLLSGYTF
TRBJ1-2 | TRBD1 | - | TRBV2 | TGTGCCAGCAGCCTAAAACGGGACAGTCAGGGCTACCCCTTC | CASSLKRDSQGYPF
TRBJ2-2 | TRBD2 | - | TRBV5-1 | TGCGCCAGCAGCTTGGGTTCTAGCGGTCCGAACACCGGGGAGCTGTTTTTT | CASSLGSSGPNTGELFF
TRBJ2-2 | TRBD1 | few | TRBV7-7 | TGTGCTAGCAGGGAAACCGGGACAGCGAGCACCGGGGAGCTGTTTTTT | CASRETGTASTGELFF
TRBJ1-1 | - | - | TRBV6-5 | TGTGCCAGCAGCCCCAGGGTTGAAGCTTTCTTT | CASSPRVEAFF
TRBJ1-1 | - | once | TRBV7-6 | TGTGCCAGCAGCTCCTCACAGGGAAGAGGGAACACTGAAGCTTTCTTT | CASSSSQGRGNTEAFF
TRBJ2-3 | TRBD1 | - | TRBV7-2 | TGTGCCAGCAGCTTCACAGGGGGTTTCACAGATACGCAGTATTTT | CASSFTGGFTDTQYF
TRBJ2-7 | TRBD1 | - | TRBV6-1 | TGTGCCAGTAACCGGGACAGGGTAGGCGAGCAGTACTTC | CASNRDRVGEQYF
TRBJ1-5 | - | - | TRBV7-2 | TGTGCCAGCAGCCGAGGGGGTGGGGATCAGCCCCAGCATTTT | CASSRGGGDQPQHF